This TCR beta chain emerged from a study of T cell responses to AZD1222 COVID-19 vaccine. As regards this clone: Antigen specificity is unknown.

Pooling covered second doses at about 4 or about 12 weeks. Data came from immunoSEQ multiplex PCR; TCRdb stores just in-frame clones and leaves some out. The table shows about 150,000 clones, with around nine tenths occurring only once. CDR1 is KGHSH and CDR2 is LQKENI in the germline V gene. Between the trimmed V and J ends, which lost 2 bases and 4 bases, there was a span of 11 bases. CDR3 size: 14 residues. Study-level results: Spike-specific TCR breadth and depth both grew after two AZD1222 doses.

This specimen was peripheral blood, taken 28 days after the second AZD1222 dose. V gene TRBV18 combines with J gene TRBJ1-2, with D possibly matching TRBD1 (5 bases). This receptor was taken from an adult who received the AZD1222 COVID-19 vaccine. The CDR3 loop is CASSPGGGGYGYTF. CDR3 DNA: TGTGCCAGCTCACCAGGCGGGGGTGGCTATGGCTACACCTTC. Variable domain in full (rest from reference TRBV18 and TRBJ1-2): NAGVMQNPRHLVRRRGQEARLRCSPMKGHSHVYWYRQLPEEGLKFMVYLQKENIIDESGMPKERFSAEFPKEGPSILRIQQVVRGDSAAYFCASSPGGGGYGYTFGSGTRLTVV.